Listed here is a single T cell receptor beta chain. Its antigen is currently unknown. The data belong to a study of response to subunit inactivated influenza vaccine. Trimming pared 0 bases from V and 0 bases from J, leaving 10 bases between. The V gene's germline CDR1 is SGHRS and CDR2 YFSETQ. The CDR3 has 15 amino acids. In TCRdb, the RT-PCR reads were re-called with MiXCR into one record per CDR3 protein. The sample yields hundreds of thousands of distinct CDR3 sequences, approximately 20% seen once. Points from the study as a whole: The authors suggested that every seasonal influenza vaccination recruits few new T cells.

The sequenced sample was PBMCs from blood, obtained around 22 months after vaccination. The chain recombines TRBV5-1 with TRBJ2-7; D is unclear. This clonotype was obtained from a man between 50 and 70 years old who received an inactivated influenza vaccine. The CDR3 DNA sequence: TGCGCCAGCAGCTTGGTTTCATCGAGCTCCTACGAGCAGTACTTC. It codes for CASSLVSSSSYEQYF.